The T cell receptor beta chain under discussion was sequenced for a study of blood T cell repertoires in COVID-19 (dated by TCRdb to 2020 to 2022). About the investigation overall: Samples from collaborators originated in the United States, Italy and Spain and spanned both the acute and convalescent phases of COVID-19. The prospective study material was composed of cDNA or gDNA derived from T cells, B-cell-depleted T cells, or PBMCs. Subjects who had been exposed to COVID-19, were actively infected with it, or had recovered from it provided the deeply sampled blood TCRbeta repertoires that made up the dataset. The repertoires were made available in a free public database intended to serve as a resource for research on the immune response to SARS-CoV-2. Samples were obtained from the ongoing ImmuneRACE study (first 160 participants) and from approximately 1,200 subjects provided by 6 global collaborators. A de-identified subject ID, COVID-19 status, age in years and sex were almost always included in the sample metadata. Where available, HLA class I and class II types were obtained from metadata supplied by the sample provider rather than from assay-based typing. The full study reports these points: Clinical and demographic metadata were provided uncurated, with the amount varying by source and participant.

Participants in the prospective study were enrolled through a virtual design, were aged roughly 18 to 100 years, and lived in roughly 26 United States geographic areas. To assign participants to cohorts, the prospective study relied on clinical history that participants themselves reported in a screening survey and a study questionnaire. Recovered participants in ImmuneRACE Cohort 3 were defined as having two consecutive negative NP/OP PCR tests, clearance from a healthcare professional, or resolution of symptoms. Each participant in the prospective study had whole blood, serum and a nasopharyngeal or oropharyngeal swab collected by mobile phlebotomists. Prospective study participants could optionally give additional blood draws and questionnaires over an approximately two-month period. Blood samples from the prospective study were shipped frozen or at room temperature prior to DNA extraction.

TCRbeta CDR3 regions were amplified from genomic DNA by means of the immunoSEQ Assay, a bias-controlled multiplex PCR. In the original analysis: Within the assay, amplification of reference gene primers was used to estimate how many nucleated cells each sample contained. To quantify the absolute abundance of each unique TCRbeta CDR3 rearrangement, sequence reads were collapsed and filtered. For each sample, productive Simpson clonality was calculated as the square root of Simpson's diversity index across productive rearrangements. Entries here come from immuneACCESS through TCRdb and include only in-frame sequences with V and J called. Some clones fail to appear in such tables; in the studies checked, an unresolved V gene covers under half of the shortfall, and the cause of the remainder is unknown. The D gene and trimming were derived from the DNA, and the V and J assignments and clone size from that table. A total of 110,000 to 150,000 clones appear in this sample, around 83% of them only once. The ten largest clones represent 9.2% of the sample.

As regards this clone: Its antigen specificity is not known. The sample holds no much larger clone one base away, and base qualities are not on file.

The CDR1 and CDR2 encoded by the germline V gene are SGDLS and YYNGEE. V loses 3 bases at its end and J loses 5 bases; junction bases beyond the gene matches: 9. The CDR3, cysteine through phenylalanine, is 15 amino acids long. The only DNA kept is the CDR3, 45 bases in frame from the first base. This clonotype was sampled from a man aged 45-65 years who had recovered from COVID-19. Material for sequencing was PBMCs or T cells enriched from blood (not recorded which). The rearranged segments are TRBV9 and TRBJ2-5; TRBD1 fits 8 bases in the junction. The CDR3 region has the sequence CASSDDRGASETQYF. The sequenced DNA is TGTGCCAGCAGCGACGACAGGGGCGCATCGGAGACCCAGTACTTC.